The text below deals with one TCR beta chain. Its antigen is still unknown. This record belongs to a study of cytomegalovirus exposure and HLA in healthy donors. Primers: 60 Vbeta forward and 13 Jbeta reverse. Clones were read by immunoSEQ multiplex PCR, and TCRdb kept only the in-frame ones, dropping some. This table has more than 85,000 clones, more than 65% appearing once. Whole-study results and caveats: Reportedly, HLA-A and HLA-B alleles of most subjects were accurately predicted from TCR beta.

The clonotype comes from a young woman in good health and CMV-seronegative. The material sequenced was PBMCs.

The CDR3 bases are TGCGCCAGCAGCCGATTGGGACAGGGGGCTGGCTACACCTTC. This translates into CASSRLGQGAGYTF. This chain connects TRBV5-1 to TRBJ1-2, with 12 bases aligning to TRBD1. The CDR3 spans 14 residues. V lost 4 bases to trimming and J lost 7 bases; unmatched junction nucleotides: 5. CDR1 and CDR2 from the germline V gene are SGHRS and YFSETQ.